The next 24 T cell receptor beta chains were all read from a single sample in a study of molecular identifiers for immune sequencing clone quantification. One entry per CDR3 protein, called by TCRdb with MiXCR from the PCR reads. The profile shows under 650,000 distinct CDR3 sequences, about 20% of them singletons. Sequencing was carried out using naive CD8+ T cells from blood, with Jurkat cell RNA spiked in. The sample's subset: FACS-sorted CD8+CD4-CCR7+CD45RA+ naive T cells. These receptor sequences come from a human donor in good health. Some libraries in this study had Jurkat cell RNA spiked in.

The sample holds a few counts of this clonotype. The CDR3 sequence: CASSPRGHYEQYF. The CDR3 DNA reads as TGTGCCAGCAGCCCCCGAGGCCACTACGAGCAGTACTTC. This sequence joins TRBV21-1 and TRBJ2-7. TRBV21-1 is labeled a pseudogene. The CDR3 consists of 13 residues.

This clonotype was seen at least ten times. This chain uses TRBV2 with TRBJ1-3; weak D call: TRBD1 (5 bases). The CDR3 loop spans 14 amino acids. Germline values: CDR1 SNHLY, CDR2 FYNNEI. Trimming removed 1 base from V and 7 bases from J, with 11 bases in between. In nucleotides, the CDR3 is TGTGCCAGCAGTGAAGTGGGACCCCAGAACACCATATATTTT. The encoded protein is CASSEVGPQNTIYF.

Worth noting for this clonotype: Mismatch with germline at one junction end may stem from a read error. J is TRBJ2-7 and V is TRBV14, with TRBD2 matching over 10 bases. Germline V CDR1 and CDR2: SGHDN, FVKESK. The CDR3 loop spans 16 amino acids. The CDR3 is CASNQASGLAVYEQYF. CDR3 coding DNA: TGTGCCAGCAACCAAGCTTCCGGACTAGCGGTCTACGAGCAGTACTTC.

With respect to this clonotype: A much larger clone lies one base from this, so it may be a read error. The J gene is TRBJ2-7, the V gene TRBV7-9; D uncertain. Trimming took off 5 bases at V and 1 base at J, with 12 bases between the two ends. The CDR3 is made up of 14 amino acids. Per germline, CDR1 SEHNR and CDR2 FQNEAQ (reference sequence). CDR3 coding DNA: TGTGCCAGCAGCCACGGTGGGATTTCCTACGAGCAGTACTTC. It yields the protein CASSHGGISYEQYF.

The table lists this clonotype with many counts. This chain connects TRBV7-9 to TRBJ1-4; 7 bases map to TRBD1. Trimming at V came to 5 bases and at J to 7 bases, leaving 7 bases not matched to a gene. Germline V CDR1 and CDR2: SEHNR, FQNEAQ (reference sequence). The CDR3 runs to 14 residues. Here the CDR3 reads CASSPPGGSEKLFF. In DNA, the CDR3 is TGTGCCAGCAGCCCCCCAGGGGGTAGTGAAAAACTGTTTTTT.

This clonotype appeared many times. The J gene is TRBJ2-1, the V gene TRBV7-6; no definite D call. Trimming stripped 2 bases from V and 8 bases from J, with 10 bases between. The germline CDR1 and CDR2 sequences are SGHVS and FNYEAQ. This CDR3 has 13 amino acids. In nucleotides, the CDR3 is TGTGCCAGCAGCTTAAGGCCCCTTGATGAGCAGTTCTTC. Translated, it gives CASSLRPLDEQFF.

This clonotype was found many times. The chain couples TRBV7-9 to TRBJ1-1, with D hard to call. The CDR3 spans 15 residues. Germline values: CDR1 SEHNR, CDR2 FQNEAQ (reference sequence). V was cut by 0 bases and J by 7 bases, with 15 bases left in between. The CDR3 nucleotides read TGTGCCAGCAGCTTAGCCCCTACAGTCCCCTTTGAAGCTTTCTTT. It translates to CASSLAPTVPFEAFF.

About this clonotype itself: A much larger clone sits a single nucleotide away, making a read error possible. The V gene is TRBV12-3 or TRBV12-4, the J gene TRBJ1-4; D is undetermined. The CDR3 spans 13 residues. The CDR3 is CASSFALNENLFF. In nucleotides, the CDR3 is TGTGCCAGCAGTTTTGCTCTAAATGAAAACCTGTTTTTT.

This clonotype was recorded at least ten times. CDR3 in amino acids: CASSGMDSYSTDTQYF. As DNA, the CDR3 is TGTGCCAGCAGCGGGATGGACAGTTATAGCACAGATACGCAGTATTTT. This sequence joins TRBV7-9 and TRBJ2-3; D may be TRBD1 (6 bases). Germline CDR1 SEHNR, CDR2 FQNEAQ (reference sequence). V lost 5 bases, J lost 0 bases, and 15 bases lay in between. The CDR3 is made up of 16 amino acids.

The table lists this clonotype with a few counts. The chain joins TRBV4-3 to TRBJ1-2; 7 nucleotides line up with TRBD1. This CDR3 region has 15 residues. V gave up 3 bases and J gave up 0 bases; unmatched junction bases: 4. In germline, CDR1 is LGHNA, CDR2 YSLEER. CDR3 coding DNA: TGCGCCAGCAGCCAGGGACAGTTCTCTAACTATGGCTACACCTTC. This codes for CASSQGQFSNYGYTF.

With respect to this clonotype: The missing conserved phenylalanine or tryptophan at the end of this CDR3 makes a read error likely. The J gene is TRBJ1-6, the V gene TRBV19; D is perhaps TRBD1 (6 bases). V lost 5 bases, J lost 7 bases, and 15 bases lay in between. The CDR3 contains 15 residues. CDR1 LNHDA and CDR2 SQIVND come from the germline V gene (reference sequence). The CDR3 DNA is TGTGCCAGTAGTTTTTATTCAACAGGGAATTCACCCCTCCACTCT. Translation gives CASSFYSTGNSPLHS.

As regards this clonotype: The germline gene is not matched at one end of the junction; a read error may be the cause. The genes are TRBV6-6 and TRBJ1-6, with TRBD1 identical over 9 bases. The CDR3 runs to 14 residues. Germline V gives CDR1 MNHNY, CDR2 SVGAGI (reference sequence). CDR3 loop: CVSSTQGAPRDVHF. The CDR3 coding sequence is TGTGTCAGCAGTACACAGGGGGCACCCCGTGATGTCCACTTT.

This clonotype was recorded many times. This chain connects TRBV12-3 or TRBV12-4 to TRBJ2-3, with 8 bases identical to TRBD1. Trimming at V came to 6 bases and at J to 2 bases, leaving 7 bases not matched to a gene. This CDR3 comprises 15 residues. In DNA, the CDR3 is TGTGCCAGCAGCCTTATGGACAGGGCCACAGATACGCAGTATTTT. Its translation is CASSLMDRATDTQYF.

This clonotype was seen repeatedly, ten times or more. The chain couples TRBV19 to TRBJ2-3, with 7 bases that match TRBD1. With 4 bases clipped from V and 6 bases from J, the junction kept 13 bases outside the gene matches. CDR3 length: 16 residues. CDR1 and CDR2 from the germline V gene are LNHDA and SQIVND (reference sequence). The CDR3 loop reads CASSTPGDDRADTQYF. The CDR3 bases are TGTGCCAGTAGTACACCCGGGGACGACAGGGCCGATACGCAGTATTTT.

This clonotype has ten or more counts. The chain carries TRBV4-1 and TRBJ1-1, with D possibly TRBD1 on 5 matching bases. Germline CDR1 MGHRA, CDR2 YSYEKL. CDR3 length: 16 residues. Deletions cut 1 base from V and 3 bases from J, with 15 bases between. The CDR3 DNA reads TGCGCCAGCAGCCAAGCCCCGGGACGATTGGACACTGAAGCTTTCTTT. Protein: CASSQAPGRLDTEAFF.

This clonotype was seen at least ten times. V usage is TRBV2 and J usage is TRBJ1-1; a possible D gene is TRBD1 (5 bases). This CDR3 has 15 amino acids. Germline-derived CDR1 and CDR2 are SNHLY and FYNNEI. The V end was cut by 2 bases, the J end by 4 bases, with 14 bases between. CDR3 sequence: CASSEIPPGGTEAFF. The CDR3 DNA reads TGTGCCAGCAGTGAAATCCCCCCCGGGGGCACTGAAGCTTTCTTT.

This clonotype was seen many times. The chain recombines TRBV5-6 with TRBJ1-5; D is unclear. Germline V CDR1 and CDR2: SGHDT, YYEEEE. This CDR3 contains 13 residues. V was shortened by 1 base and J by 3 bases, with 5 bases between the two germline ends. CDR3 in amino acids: CASSLTPNQPQHF. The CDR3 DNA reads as TGTGCCAGCAGCTTGACCCCCAATCAGCCCCAGCATTTT. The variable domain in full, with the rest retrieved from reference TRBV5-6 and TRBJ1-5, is DAGVTQSPTHLIKTRGQQVTLRCSPKSGHDTVSWYQQALGQGPQFIFQYYEEEERQRGNFPDRFSGHQFPNYSSELNVNALLLGDSALYLCASSLTPNQPQHFGDGTRLSIL.

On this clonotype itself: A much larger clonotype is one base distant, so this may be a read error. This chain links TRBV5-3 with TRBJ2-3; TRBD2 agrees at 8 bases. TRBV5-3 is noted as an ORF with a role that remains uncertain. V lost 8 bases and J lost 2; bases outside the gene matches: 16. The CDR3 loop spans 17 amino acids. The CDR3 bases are TGTGCCAGCAGCCCGGAGATTAGCGGGGATTACACAGATACGCAGTATTTT. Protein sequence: CASSPEISGDYTDTQYF.

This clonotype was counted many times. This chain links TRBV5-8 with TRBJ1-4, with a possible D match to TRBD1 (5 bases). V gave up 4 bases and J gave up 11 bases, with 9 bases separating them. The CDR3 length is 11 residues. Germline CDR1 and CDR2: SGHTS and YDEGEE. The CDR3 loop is CASSGDPKLFF. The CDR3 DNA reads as TGTGCCAGCAGCGGGGACCCTAAACTGTTTTTT.

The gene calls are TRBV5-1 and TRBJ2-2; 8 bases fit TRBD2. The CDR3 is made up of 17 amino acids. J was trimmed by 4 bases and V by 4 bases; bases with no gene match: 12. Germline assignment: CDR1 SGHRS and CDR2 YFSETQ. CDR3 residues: CASSPTPSGSCTGELFF. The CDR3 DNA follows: TGCGCCAGCAGCCCCACCCCTAGCGGGTCATGCACCGGGGAGCTGTTTTTT.

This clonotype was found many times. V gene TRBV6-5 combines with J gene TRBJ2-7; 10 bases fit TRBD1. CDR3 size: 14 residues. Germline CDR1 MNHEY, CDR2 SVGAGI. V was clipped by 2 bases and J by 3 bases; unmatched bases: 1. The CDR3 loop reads CASSYDRGHYEQYF. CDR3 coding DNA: TGTGCCAGCAGTTACGACAGGGGGCACTACGAGCAGTACTTC.

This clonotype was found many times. CDR3 DNA sequence: TGTGCCAGTAGTATAGATGAAGCAGGGGGCTCAGATACGCAGTATTTT. Residues: CASSIDEAGGSDTQYF. This chain joins TRBV19 and TRBJ2-3; 8 bases match TRBD1. The germline gives CDR1 LNHDA, CDR2 SQIVND (reference sequence). CDR3 length equals 16 residues. V shed 0 bases, J shed 4 bases, and the junction held 6 bases outside the gene matches.

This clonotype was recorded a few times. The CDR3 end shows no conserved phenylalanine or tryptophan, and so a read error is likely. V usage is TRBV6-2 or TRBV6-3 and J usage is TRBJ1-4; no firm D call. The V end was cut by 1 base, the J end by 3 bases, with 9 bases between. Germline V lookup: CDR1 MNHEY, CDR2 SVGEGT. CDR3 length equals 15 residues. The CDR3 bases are TGTGCCAGCAGTTACTACGACGGCCCTAATGAAAAACTGTTTTTA. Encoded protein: CASSYYDGPNEKLFL.

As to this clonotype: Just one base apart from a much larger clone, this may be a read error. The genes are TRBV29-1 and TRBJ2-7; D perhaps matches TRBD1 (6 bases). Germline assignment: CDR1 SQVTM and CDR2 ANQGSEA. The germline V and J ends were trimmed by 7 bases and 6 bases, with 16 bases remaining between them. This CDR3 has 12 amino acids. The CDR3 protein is CSGVILGAEQYF. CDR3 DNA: TGCAGCGGAGTTATATTGGGGGCCGAGCAGTACTTC.